The clone carrying this T cell receptor beta chain was seen repeatedly, ten times or more. These data originate in a study of blood T cell repertoires in COVID-19. V shed 4 bases and J 2 bases; nucleotides not matched to a gene: 3. Germline loops: CDR1 SGHVS, CDR2 FNYEAQ. The CDR3 is 14 amino acids. Per the original data handling: Amplification from reference gene primers served as the basis for estimated nucleated cell counts. TCRdb keeps only in-frame clones here, not all; method: immunoSEQ multiplex PCR. V and J calls and clone size are as listed in that table; D and trimming were resolved from the DNA. The data contain 190,000 or so clones, under 80% of them seen just once; the ten biggest clones take up less than 15%.

The chain uses TRBV7-6 and TRBJ2-7; 9 bases are shared with TRBD1. The sequencing input was peripheral blood. This clonotype was obtained from a man between 50 and 59 years old who had recovered from COVID-19. In nucleotides, the CDR3 is TGTGCCAGCAGCTCGGGACAGGGTCCCTACGAGCAGTACTTC. This translates into CASSSGQGPYEQYF.